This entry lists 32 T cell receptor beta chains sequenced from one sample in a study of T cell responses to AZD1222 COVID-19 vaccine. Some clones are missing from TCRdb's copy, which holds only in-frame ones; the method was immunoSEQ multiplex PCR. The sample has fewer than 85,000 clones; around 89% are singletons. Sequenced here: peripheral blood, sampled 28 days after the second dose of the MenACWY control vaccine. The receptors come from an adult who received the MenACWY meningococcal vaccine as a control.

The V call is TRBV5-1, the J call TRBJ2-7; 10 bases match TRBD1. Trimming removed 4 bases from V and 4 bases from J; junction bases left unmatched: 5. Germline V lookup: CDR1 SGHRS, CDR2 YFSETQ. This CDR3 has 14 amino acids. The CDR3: CASSRDRGRYEQYF. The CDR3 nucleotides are TGCGCCAGCAGCCGGGACAGGGGCCGATACGAGCAGTACTTC. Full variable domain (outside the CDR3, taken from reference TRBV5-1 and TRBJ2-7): KAGVTQTPRYLIKTRGQQVTLSCSPISGHRSVSWYQQTPGQGLQFLFEYFSETQRNKGNFPGRFSGRQFSNSRSEMNVSTLELGDSALYLCASSRDRGRYEQYFGPGTRLTVT.

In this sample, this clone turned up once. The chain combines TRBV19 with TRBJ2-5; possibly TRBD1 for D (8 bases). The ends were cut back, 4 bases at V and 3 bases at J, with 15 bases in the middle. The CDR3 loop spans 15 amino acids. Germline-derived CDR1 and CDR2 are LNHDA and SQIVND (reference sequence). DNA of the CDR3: TGTGCCAGTAGTACAGACAGGGGAGGGAAAGAGACCCAGTACTTC. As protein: CASSTDRGGKETQYF.

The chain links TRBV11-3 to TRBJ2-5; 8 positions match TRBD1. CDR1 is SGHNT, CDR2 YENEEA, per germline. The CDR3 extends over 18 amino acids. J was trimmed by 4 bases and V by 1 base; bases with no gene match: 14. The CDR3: CASSLGAGGSDPRETQYF. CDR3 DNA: TGTGCCAGCAGCTTAGGGGCAGGGGGCTCCGATCCCAGAGAGACCCAGTACTTC.

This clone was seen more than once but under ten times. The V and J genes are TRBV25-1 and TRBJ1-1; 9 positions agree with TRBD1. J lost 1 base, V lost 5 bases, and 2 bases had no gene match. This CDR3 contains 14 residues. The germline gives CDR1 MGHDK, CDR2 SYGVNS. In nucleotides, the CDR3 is TGTGCCAGCAGTTTGGACAGGGGGAACACTGAAGCTTTCTTT. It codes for CASSLDRGNTEAFF.

CDR3 region: CASSAPLAERPYTDTQYF. The CDR3 bases are TGTGCCAGCAGTGCTCCTTTAGCGGAGAGGCCCTACACAGATACGCAGTATTTT. The chain combines TRBV2 with TRBJ2-3, with D possibly TRBD2 on 6 matching bases. Germline CDR1 reads SNHLY; CDR2 reads FYNNEI. The ends were cut back, 4 bases at V and 2 bases at J, with 22 bases in the middle. This CDR3 has 18 amino acids. Filled out from reference TRBV2 and TRBJ2-3, the complete variable domain reads EPEVTQTPSHQVTQMGQEVILRCVPISNHLYFYWYRQILGQKVEFLVSFYNNEISEKSEIFDDQFSVERPDGSNFTLKIRSTKLEDSAMYFCASSAPLAERPYTDTQYFGPGTRLTVL.

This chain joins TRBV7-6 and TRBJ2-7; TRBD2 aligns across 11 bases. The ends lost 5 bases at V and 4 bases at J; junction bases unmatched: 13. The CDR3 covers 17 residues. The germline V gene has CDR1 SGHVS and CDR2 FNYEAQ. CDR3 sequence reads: CASSPQALAGGAYEQYF. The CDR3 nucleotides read TGTGCCAGCAGCCCCCAGGCCCTAGCGGGAGGCGCGTACGAGCAGTACTTC.

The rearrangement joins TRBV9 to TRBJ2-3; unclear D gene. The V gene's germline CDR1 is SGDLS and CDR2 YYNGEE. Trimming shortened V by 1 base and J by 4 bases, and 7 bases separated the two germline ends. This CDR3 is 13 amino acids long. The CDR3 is CASSVLGSDTQYF. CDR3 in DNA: TGTGCCAGCAGCGTATTAGGGTCAGATACGCAGTATTTT.

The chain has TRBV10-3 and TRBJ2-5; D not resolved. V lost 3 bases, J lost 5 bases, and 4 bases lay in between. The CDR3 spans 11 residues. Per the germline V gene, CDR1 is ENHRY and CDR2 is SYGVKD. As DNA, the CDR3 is TGTGCCATCAGTGAACGTGAGACCCAGTACTTC. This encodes CAISERETQYF.

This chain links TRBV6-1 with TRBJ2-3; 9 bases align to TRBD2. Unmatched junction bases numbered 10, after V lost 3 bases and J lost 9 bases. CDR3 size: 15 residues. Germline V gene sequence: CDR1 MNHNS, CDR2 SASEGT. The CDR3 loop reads CASSDAAGGPETQYF. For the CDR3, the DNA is TGTGCCAGCAGTGATGCAGCGGGAGGTCCGGAAACGCAGTATTTT.

CDR3 DNA sequence: TGTGCCAGCAGCGTAGCGGCACTAGGGGCAGAGGAGCAGTACTTC. Its translation is CASSVAALGAEEQYF. The chain couples TRBV9 to TRBJ2-7, with D perhaps given as TRBD1 or TRBD2 (5 bases each). Between the trimmed V and J ends, which lost 0 bases and 7 bases, there was a span of 17 bases. The CDR3 has 15 amino acids. Germline V gene lookup returns CDR1 SGDLS and CDR2 YYNGEE.

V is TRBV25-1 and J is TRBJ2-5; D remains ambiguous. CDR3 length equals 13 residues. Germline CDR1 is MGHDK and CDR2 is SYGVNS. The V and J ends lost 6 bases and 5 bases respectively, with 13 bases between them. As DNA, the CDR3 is TGTGCCAGCAGCCGTCCGGGCTTGGAGACCCAGTACTTC. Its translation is CASSRPGLETQYF.

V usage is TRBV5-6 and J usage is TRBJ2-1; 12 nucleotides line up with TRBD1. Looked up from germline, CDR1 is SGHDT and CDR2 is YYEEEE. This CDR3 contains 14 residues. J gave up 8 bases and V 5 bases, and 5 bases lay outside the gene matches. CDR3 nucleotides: TGTGCCAGCAGAGGGACAGGGGGCTGGTATGAGCAGTTCTTC. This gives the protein CASRGTGGWYEQFF.

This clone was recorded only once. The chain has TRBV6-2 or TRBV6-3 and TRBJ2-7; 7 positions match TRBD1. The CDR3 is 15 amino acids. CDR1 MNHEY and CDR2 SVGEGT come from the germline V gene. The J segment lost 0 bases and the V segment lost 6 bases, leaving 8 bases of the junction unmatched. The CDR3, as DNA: TGTGCCAGCAGCCTCCGACAGGGTTCCTCCTACGAGCAGTACTTC. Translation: CASSLRQGSSYEQYF.

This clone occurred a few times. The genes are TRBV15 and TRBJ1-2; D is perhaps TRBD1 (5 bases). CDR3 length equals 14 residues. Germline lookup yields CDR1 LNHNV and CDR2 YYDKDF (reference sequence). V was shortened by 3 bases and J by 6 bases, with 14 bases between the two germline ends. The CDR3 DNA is TGTGCCACCAGCAGGGGGGGTGTAGGAGATGGCTACACCTTC. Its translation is CATSRGGVGDGYTF.

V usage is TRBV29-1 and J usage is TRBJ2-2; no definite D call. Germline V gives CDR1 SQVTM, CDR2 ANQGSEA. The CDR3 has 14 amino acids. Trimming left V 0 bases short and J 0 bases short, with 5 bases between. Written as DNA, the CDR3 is TGCAGCGTTGAAGATCGTCCGAACACCGGGGAGCTGTTTTTT. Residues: CSVEDRPNTGELFF.

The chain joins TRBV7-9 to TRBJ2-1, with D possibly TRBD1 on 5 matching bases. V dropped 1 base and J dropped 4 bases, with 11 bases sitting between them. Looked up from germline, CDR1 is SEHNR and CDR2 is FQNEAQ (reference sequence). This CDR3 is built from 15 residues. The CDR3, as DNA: TGTGCCAGCAGCTTAGAGCAGGGAACGTACAATGAGCAGTTCTTC. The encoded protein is CASSLEQGTYNEQFF.

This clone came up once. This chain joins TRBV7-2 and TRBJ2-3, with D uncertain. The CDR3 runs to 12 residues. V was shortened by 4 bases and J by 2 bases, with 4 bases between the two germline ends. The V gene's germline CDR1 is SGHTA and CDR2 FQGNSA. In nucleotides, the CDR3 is TGTGCCAGCAGCTACTTCACAGATACGCAGTATTTT. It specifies CASSYFTDTQYF.

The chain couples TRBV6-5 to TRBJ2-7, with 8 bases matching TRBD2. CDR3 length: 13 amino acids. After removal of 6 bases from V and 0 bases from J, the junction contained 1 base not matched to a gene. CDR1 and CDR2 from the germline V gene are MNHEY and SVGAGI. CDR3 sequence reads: CASRLADSYEQYF. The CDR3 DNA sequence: TGTGCCAGCAGACTAGCGGACTCCTACGAGCAGTACTTC.

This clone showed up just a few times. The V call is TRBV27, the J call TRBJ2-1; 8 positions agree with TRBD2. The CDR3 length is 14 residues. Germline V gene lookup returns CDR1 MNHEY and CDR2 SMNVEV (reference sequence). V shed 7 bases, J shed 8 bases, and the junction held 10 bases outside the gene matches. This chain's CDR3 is CASMRGTRVHEQFF. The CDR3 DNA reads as TGTGCCAGCATGCGGGGGACTAGAGTCCATGAGCAGTTCTTC.

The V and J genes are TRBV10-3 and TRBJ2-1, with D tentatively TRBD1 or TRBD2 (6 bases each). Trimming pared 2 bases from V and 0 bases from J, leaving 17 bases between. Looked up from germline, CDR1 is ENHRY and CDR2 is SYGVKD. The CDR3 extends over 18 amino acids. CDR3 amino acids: CAISEPGGAGSSYNEQFF. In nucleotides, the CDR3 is TGTGCCATCAGTGAGCCTGGGGGCGCGGGGAGCTCCTACAATGAGCAGTTCTTC.

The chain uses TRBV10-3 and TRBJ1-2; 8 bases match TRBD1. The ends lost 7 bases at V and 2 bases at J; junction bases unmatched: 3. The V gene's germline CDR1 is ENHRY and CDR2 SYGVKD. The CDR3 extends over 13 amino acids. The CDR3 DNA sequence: TGTGCCATCATGGACAGGGCGAACTATGGCTACACCTTC. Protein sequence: CAIMDRANYGYTF.

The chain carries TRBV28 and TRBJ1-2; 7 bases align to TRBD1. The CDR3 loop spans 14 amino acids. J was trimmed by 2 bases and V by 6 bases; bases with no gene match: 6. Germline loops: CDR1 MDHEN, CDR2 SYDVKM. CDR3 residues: CASRPGQTNYGYTF. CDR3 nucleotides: TGTGCCAGCAGGCCGGGACAGACGAACTATGGCTACACCTTC.

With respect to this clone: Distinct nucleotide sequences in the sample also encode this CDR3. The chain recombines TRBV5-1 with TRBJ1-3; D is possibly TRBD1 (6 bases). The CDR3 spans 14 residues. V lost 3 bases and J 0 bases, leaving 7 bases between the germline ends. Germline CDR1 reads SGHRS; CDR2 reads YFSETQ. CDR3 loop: CASSSQGSGNTIYF. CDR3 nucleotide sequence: TGCGCCAGCAGCTCACAGGGCTCTGGAAACACCATATATTTT.

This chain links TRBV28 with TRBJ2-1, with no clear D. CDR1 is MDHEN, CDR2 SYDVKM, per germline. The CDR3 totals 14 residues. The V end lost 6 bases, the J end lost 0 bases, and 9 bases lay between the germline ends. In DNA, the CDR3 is TGTGCCAGCAGGTTCACGAGCTCCTACAATGAGCAGTTCTTC. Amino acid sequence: CASRFTSSYNEQFF.

The CDR3 region is CASSLVPGYGYTF. As DNA, the CDR3 is TGTGCCAGCAGCCTGGTTCCAGGCTATGGCTACACCTTC. The chain is built from TRBV28 and TRBJ1-2; D gene ambiguous. Germline assignment: CDR1 MDHEN and CDR2 SYDVKM. Trimming took 6 bases from V and 4 from J, leaving 12 bases between them. The CDR3 consists of 13 residues.

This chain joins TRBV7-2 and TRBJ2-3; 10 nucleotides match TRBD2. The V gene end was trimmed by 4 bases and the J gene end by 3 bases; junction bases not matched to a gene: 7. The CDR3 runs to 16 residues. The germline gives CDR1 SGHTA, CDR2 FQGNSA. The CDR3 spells CASSYHGTSVTDTQYF. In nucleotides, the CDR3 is TGTGCCAGCAGCTACCACGGGACTAGCGTTACAGATACGCAGTATTTT.

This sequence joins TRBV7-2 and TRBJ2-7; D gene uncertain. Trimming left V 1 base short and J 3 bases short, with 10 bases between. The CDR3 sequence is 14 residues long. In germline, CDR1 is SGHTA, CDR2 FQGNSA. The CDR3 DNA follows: TGTGCCAGCAGCTTAGGGCGGAACCACTACGAGCAGTACTTC. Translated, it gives CASSLGRNHYEQYF.

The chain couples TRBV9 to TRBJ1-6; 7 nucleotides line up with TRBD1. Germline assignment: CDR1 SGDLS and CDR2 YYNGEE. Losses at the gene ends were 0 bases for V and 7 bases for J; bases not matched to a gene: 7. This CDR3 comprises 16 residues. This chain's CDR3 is CASSVGGGGQNSPLHF. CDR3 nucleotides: TGTGCCAGCAGCGTAGGAGGAGGGGGCCAGAATTCACCCCTCCACTTT.

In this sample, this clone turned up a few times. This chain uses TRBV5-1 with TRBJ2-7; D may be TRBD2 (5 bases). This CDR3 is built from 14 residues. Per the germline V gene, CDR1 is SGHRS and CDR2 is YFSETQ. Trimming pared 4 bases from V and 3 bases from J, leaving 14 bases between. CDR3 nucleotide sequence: TGCGCCAGCAGCAGAGCGGAGCCGGGCTACGAGCAGTACTTC. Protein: CASSRAEPGYEQYF.

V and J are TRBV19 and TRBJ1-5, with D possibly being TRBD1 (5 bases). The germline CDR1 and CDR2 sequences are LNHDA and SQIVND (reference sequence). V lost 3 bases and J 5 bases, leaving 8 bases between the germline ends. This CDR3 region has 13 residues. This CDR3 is CASSMQGDQPQHF. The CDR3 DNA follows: TGTGCCAGTAGTATGCAAGGGGATCAGCCCCAGCATTTT.

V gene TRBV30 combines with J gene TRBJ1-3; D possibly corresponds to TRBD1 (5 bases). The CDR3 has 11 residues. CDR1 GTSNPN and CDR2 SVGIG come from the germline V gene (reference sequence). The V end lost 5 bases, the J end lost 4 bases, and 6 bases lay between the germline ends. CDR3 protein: CAWGTGNTIYF. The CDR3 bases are TGTGCCTGGGGGACGGGAAACACCATATATTTT.

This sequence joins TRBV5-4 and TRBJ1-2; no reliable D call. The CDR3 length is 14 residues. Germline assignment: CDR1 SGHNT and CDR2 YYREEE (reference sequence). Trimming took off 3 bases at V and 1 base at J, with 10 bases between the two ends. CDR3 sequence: CASSWSGDNYGYTF. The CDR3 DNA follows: TGTGCCAGCAGCTGGAGTGGGGATAACTATGGCTACACCTTC.